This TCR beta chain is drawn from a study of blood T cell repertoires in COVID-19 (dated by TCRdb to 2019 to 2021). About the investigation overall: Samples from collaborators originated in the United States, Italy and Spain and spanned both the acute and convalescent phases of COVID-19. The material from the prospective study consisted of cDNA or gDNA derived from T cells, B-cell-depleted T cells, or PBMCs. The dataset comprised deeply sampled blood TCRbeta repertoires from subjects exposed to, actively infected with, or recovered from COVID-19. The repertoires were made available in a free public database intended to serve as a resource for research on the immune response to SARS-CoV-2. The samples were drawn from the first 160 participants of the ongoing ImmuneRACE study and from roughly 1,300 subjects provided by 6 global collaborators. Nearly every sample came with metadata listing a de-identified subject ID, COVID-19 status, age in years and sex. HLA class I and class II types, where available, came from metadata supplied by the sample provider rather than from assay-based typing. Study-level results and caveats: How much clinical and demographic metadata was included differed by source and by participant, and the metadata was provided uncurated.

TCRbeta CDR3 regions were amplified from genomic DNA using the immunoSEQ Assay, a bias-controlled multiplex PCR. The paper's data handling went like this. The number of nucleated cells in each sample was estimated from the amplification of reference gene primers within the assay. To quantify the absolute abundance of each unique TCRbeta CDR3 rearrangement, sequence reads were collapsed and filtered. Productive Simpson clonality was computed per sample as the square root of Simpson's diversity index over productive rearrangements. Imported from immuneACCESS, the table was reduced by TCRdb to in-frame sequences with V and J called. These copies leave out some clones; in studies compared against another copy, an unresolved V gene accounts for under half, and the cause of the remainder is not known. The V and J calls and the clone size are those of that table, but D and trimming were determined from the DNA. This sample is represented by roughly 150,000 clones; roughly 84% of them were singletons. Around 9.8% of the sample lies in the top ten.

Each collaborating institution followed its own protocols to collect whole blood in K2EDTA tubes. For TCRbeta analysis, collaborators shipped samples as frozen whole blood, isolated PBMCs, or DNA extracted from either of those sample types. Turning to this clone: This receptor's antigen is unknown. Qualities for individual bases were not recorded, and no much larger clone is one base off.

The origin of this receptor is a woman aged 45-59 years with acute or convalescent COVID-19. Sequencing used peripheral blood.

The CDR3 protein sequence reads: CASRLDRGREKLFF. The nucleotides are TGTGCCAGCAGATTGGACAGGGGGCGTGAAAAACTGTTTTTT. The V and J genes are TRBV6-5 and TRBJ1-4; TRBD1 aligns with 11 central bases. Relative to germline, V is missing 6 bases and J is missing 7 bases, with 4 bases of the junction outside any gene match. Spanning cysteine to phenylalanine, the CDR3 consists of 14 amino acids. Just CDR3 DNA is preserved here, 42 bases in frame from base 1. The germline V gene specifies MNHEY as CDR1 and SVGAGI as CDR2.